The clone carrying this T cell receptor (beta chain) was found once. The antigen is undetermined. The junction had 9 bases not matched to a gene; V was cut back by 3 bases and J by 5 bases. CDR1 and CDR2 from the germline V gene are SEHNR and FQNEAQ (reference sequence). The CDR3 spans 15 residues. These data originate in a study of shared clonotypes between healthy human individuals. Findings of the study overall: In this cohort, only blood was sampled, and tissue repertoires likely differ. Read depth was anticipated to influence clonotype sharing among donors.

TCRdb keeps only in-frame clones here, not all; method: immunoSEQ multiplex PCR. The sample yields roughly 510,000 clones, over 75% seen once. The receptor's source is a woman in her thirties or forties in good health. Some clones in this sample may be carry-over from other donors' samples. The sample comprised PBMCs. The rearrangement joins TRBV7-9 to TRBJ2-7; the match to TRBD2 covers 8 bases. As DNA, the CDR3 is TGTGCCAGCAGCTTTCTTTATACTAGCGGCGACGAGCAGTACTTC. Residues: CASSFLYTSGDEQYF.